The source of this T cell receptor (beta chain) is a study of cytomegalovirus exposure and HLA in healthy donors. Looking at the study overall: The 120 or so validation repertoires, a later analysis reported, used the same platform as the 666 first-cohort repertoires. Whole-study findings and limits: Under in vitro conditions, a few CMV-associated chains were confirmed as specific for CMV antigens.

The donors were in the roughly 110-subject validation cohort, distinct from the 666-subject first cohort. Data came from immunoSEQ multiplex PCR; TCRdb stores just in-frame clones and leaves some out. The sample holds fewer than 250,000 clones; about 84% are singletons and the top ten take 1.4% to 1.5%. Comments on this clone: The antigen is not known.

CDR3 length: 17 amino acids. Germline V lookup: CDR1 MNHEY, CDR2 SMNVEV (reference sequence). The J segment lost 1 base and the V segment lost 6 bases, leaving 14 bases of the junction unmatched. The sample comprised PBMCs. This clonotype originated in a woman under 30 in good health and CMV-seronegative. The chain links TRBV27 to TRBJ1-1; TRBD1 agrees at 7 bases. CDR3 nucleotides: TGTGCCAGCAGATTTTTAGGGAGACAGGGAAGGAACACTGAAGCTTTCTTT. It codes for CASRFLGRQGRNTEAFF.